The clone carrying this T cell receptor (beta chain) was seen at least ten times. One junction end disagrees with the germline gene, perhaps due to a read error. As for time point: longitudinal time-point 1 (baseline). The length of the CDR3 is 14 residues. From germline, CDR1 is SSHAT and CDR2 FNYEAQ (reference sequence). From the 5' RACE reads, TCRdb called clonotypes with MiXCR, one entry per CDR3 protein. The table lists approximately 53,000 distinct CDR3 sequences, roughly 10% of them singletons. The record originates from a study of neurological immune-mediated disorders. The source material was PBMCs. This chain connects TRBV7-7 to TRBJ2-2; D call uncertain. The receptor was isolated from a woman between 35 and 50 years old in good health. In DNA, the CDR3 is TGTGCTAGCAGCCAGGACCTGAACACCGGGGAGCTGTTTTTT. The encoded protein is CASSQDLNTGELFF.